This entry describes one TCR beta chain. As yet, its antigen is unknown. The data belong to a study of CD8+ T cells in alopecia areata. The CDR3 has 15 residues. V was clipped by 1 base and J by 6 bases, with 15 bases between them. Per germline, CDR1 SGHVS and CDR2 FNYEAQ. Study-wide results and caveats: More clonal than normal scalp was lesional scalp, particularly alopecia totalis/universalis. Expanded CD8+ clones among the top 100, as well as scalp clonality, were significantly decreased by tofacitinib.

The sample's treatment: oral pan-JAK inhibitor, 5-10 mg twice daily. From alopecia areata patients, lesional scalp punch biopsies and peripheral blood were collected. Isolated RNA was reverse transcribed into cDNA used as the sequencing template. Some clones are missing from TCRdb's copy, which holds only in-frame ones; the method was immunoSEQ multiplex PCR. The sample lists 150,000 to 200,000 clones, more than 50% seen once, with over 1% in the top ten. The V call is TRBV7-6, the J call TRBJ1-2, with D tentatively TRBD1 (5 bases). The sample in question was CD4+ T cells sorted from blood, obtained at week 24, from a patient treated with tofacitinib. The receptor was isolated from a human donor with alopecia areata. The CDR3 here is CASSLGQGVVNGYTF. DNA for the CDR3: TGTGCCAGCAGCTTAGGTCAGGGAGTTGTCAATGGCTACACCTTC.